This passage covers 22 T cell receptor beta chains from one sample sequenced in a study of early T cells in non-severe SARS-CoV-2 infection. Each CDR3 protein gets one entry after TCRdb re-called the 5' RACE reads with MiXCR. Here the sample spans approximately 30,000 distinct CDR3 sequences, roughly 5.3% being singletons. Specimen: whole blood. Source of these receptors: an adult who was a healthcare worker with PCR-confirmed SARS-CoV-2 infection or an uninfected control (not recorded which).

This clonotype was counted ten times or more. The gene calls are TRBV20-1 and TRBJ2-5; D uncertain. CDR1 and CDR2 (germline): DFQATT, SNEGSKA (reference sequence). V was trimmed by 1 base and J by 3 bases, leaving 12 bases between them. The length of the CDR3 is 14 residues. CDR3 in DNA: TGCAGTGCTAGAGCGTGGCAGAATGAAGAGACCCAGTACTTC. It specifies CSARAWQNEETQYF.

This sequence joins TRBV6-1 and TRBJ1-6, with D unclear. CDR1 MNHNS and CDR2 SASEGT come from the germline V gene. V lost 4 bases and J lost 6, with 19 bases in between. The CDR3 covers 17 residues. This CDR3 is CASSAQEKAPRNSPLHF. CDR3 sequence (DNA): TGTGCCAGCAGTGCTCAGGAAAAGGCCCCCCGTAATTCACCCCTCCACTTT.

V is TRBV7-9 and J is TRBJ2-7, with 9 bases matching TRBD1. Germline CDR1 reads SEHNR; CDR2 reads FQNEAQ (reference sequence). V was pared by 2 bases and J by 4 bases, with 3 bases of the junction left unmatched. CDR3 length: 14 residues. In nucleotides, the CDR3 is TGTGCCAGCAGCTTAAACAGGGGGCATTACGAGCAGTACTTC. Translation gives CASSLNRGHYEQYF.

This clonotype was detected many times. The V and J genes are TRBV7-9 and TRBJ2-7; 8 positions agree with TRBD1. The V gene's germline CDR1 is SEHNR and CDR2 FQNEAQ (reference sequence). This CDR3 is 13 amino acids long. With V trimmed by 5 bases and J by 5 bases, 5 bases remained unmatched. CDR3 amino acids: CASSRRGQDEQYF. The CDR3 DNA reads as TGTGCCAGCAGCCGCAGGGGGCAGGACGAGCAGTACTTC.

This clonotype appeared many times. The chain has TRBV30 and TRBJ2-5; D is undetermined. Trimming shortened V by 3 bases and J by 5 bases, and 13 bases separated the two germline ends. CDR3 size: 13 residues. Germline CDR1 is GTSNPN and CDR2 is SVGIG (reference sequence). CDR3 region: CAWSYAYRETQYF. DNA for the CDR3: TGTGCCTGGAGCTATGCCTATCGGGAGACCCAGTACTTC.

In its sample, this clonotype was seen many times. The chain uses TRBV7-9 and TRBJ2-5; 10 nucleotides align to TRBD1. V trimming: 4 bases; J trimming: 4 bases; junction bases outside the gene matches: 6. This CDR3 is built from 15 residues. Germline V CDR1 and CDR2: SEHNR, FQNEAQ (reference sequence). The CDR3 DNA sequence: TGTGCCAGCAGCTGGGGACAGGGGATTGGAGAGACCCAGTACTTC. Amino acids: CASSWGQGIGETQYF.

CDR3 protein: CSVLGASTDTQYF. The CDR3 nucleotides are TGCAGCGTCCTAGGAGCTAGCACAGATACGCAGTATTTT. The chain recombines TRBV29-1 with TRBJ2-3; the D is unclear. The germline V gene has CDR1 SQVTM and CDR2 ANQGSEA. The CDR3 is 13 amino acids. V lost 6 bases and J 0 bases, leaving 10 bases between the germline ends.

This chain connects TRBV11-2 to TRBJ2-3; D is perhaps TRBD1 (5 bases). Germline CDR1 reads SGHAT; CDR2 reads FQNNGV. V dropped 3 bases and J dropped 0 bases, with 10 bases sitting between them. This CDR3 has 15 amino acids. For the CDR3, the DNA is TGTGCCAGCAGCTTTGGTTACAGGAGCACAGATACGCAGTATTTT. Translated: CASSFGYRSTDTQYF.

This clonotype was seen only a few times. The chain links TRBV12-3 or TRBV12-4 to TRBJ1-1, with TRBD1 matching 7 bases. The CDR3 is made up of 14 amino acids. J lost 4 bases, V lost 4 bases, and 6 bases had no gene match. The CDR3 bases are TGTGCCAGCAGTTCAAACAGGGGCGGCACTGAAGCTTTCTTT. Its translation: CASSSNRGGTEAFF.

The gene calls are TRBV9 and TRBJ2-3; D unresolved. V was clipped by 2 bases and J by 9 bases, with 19 bases between them. This CDR3 region has 15 residues. CDR1 and CDR2 (germline): SGDLS, YYNGEE. The CDR3 DNA is TGTGCCAGCAGCGTCTTCCCGCAGGTGCCACAAACGCAGTATTTT. This codes for CASSVFPQVPQTQYF.

The gene calls are TRBV10-3 and TRBJ1-6; TRBD1 matches at 8 bases. There are 15 residues in the CDR3. Per germline, CDR1 ENHRY and CDR2 SYGVKD. The junction had 5 bases not matched to a gene; V was cut back by 10 bases and J by 0 bases. Here the CDR3 DNA reads TGTGCCAGCAGACAGGGGAACTCCTATAATTCACCCCTCCACTTT. It yields the protein CASRQGNSYNSPLHF.

This chain joins TRBV5-1 and TRBJ2-1; D is undetermined. Germline-derived CDR1 and CDR2 are SGHRS and YFSETQ. The CDR3 spans 15 residues. The V end was cut by 0 bases, the J end by 6 bases, with 13 bases between. CDR3 DNA sequence: TGCGCCAGCAGCTTGGGCCCCACTACAACCAATGAGCAGTTCTTC. Its protein is CASSLGPTTTNEQFF.

This clonotype was detected ten times or more. This chain links TRBV28 with TRBJ2-1, with D unclear. V lost 3 bases to trimming and J lost 4 bases, with 7 bases between them. Looked up from germline, CDR1 is MDHEN and CDR2 is SYDVKM. CDR3 length: 13 residues. The CDR3 here is CASSFASYNEQFF. CDR3 nucleotide sequence: TGTGCCAGCAGTTTTGCATCGTACAATGAGCAGTTCTTC.

This clonotype was seen repeatedly, ten times or more. The V gene is TRBV7-9, the J gene TRBJ2-2; D possibly corresponds to TRBD2 (5 bases). The length of the CDR3 is 16 residues. Trimming removed 5 bases from V and 0 bases from J, with 13 bases in between. Germline CDR1 and CDR2: SEHNR and FQNEAQ (reference sequence). CDR3 sequence: CASSPRTPANTGELFF. CDR3 nucleotides: TGTGCCAGCAGCCCCCGGACTCCCGCGAACACCGGGGAGCTGTTTTTT.

This clonotype appeared many times. The CDR3 DNA reads TGTGCCAGCAGCTCTTCAGGCGCTGGAAACACCATATATTTT. Residues: CASSSSGAGNTIYF. J is TRBJ1-3 and V is TRBV28; D gene ambiguous. Per the germline V gene, CDR1 is MDHEN and CDR2 is SYDVKM. This CDR3 has 14 residues. The V end was cut by 6 bases, the J end by 2 bases, with 11 bases between.

This clonotype was recorded at least ten times. This chain joins TRBV7-9 and TRBJ2-7; 10 positions agree with TRBD1. After removal of 5 bases from V and 7 bases from J, the junction contained 8 bases not matched to a gene. Per the germline V gene, CDR1 is SEHNR and CDR2 is FQNEAQ (reference sequence). The CDR3 length is 14 residues. The DNA for the CDR3 is TGTGCCAGCAGCCTCATAGGGACAGGGGATGAGCAGTACTTC. It codes for CASSLIGTGDEQYF.

This clonotype was detected ten times or more. The rearrangement links TRBV6-2 or TRBV6-3 to TRBJ1-5; D is unclear. The CDR3 is made up of 16 amino acids. Germline values: CDR1 MNHEY, CDR2 SVGEGT. V was cut by 4 bases and J by 2 bases, with 15 bases left in between. CDR3 protein: CASSLTPESGNQPQHF. DNA for the CDR3: TGTGCCAGCAGTTTAACTCCCGAGTCAGGCAATCAGCCCCAGCATTTT.

V is TRBV18 and J is TRBJ2-5; 13 nucleotides align to TRBD2. V dropped 3 bases and J dropped 5; count of bases not matched to a gene: 3. The CDR3 loop spans 15 amino acids. CDR1 is KGHSH, CDR2 LQKENI, per germline. CDR3 coding DNA: TGTGCCAGCTCACCCGGACTAGCGGGAGTGGAGACCCAGTACTTC. Protein: CASSPGLAGVETQYF.

The chain is built from TRBV11-2 and TRBJ2-2; D is undetermined. Deletions cut 5 bases from V and 4 bases from J, with 8 bases between. This CDR3 has 13 amino acids. Germline CDR1 SGHAT, CDR2 FQNNGV. CDR3 sequence (DNA): TGTGCCAGCAGCCTCCATAGCACCGGGGAGCTGTTTTTT. It specifies CASSLHSTGELFF.

In its sample, this clonotype was seen many times. The chain recombines TRBV7-6 with TRBJ2-3; possibly TRBD2 for D (5 bases). Germline CDR1 and CDR2: SGHVS and FNYEAQ. The V gene lost 2 bases and the J gene lost 4 bases, with 13 bases spanning the gap. This CDR3 comprises 15 residues. Written as DNA, the CDR3 is TGTGCCAGCAGCTTATTATTCGGGGTTGCAGATACGCAGTATTTT. This encodes CASSLLFGVADTQYF.

The sample holds many counts of this clonotype. The chain joins TRBV7-6 to TRBJ2-1, with 7 bases aligning to TRBD2. Germline CDR1 and CDR2: SGHVS and FNYEAQ. J lost 4 bases, V lost 4 bases, and 13 bases had no gene match. This CDR3 is built from 17 residues. Here the CDR3 DNA reads TGTGCCAGCAGCTCGGGACTTAGGGGACTATTGTACAATGAGCAGTTCTTC. It translates to CASSSGLRGLLYNEQFF.

This clonotype showed up just a few times. The chain links TRBV2 to TRBJ2-3; TRBD2 might be the D (5 bases). V was cut by 7 bases and J by 8 bases, with 13 bases left in between. There are 12 residues in the CDR3. Germline loops: CDR1 SNHLY, CDR2 FYNNEI. The CDR3 reads CASTLREITQYF. The DNA of the CDR3 is TGTGCCAGCACGCTCCGGGAAATTACGCAGTATTTT.